This T cell receptor (beta chain) was observed in a study of CD8 T cells in ankylosing spondylitis. Study observations and caveats: Reportedly, disease-linked clones are significantly enriched in ankylosing spondylitis patients' matched synovial fluid. Characteristic of ankylosing spondylitis blood, it appeared, was a TCR beta motif comprising roughly eight highly homologous variants. A number of the motif variants had already been described in reactive arthritis synovial fluid and blood.

With regard to this clonotype: The target antigen is unknown.

The CDR3 sequence is 14 residues long. The V gene lost 5 bases and the J gene lost 1 base, with 12 bases spanning the gap. Germline values: CDR1 MNHEY, CDR2 SMNVEV (reference sequence). In TCRdb, the 5' RACE reads were re-called with MiXCR into one record per CDR3 protein. The repertoire includes a few hundred thousand distinct CDR3 sequences, 20% to 25% of them detected once, and about a sixth sits in the top ten. This receptor was obtained from a male donor with ankylosing spondylitis. The chain is built from TRBV27 and TRBJ2-7; D gene unclear. Sequencing used blood, either unsorted or a sorted T cell fraction (not recorded which). CDR3 coding DNA: TGTGCCAGCAGTGCCCGCCTAGGGTCCTACGAGCAGTACTTC. Translation: CASSARLGSYEQYF.